The 20 T cell receptor beta chains below were found in one sample sequenced in a study of prognosis after radiotherapy for stage I lung cancer (dated by TCRdb to about 2021). The instrument given in TCRdb is Illumina HiSeq 3000. Two rounds of multiplex PCR were performed to amplify the TCR beta CDR3 region from genomic DNA. In the first PCR round, primers specific to each TRBV and TRBJ gene were used, and the primer sequences were filed in Chinese patent CN105087789A. TCRdb redid the processing of the public reads, applying fastp at Q25 and MiXCR, and retained in-frame beta chains. One record per CDR3 amino acid sequence lists the most common genes and DNA. The sample has around 19,000 distinct CDR3 sequences on record, roughly 55% of them singletons. The ten top clones hold around 30% of the sample. The sequencing used PBMCs, collected before or after stereotactic body radiation therapy (not recorded which). The receptors were gathered from a donor of 50 years or more with non-small cell lung cancer.

Details on this clonotype: The CDR3 does not close with the conserved phenylalanine or tryptophan, likely indicating a read error. This chain uses TRBV28 with TRBJ2-1; tentatively, D is TRBD1 (5 bases). The ends were cut back, 6 bases at V and 2 bases at J, with 14 bases in the middle. Germline lookup yields CDR1 MDHEN and CDR2 SYDVKM. The CDR3 has 15 amino acids. The CDR3, as DNA: TGTGCCAGCAGGAAGTACAGGCTTACCTACAATGAGCAGTTCCTC. Amino acid sequence: CASRKYRLTYNEQFL.

A single count supports this clonotype. A far larger clone differs by one base, so this is likely a read error. The V and J genes are TRBV7-3 and TRBJ1-4; TRBD1 is a possible D gene (5 bases). The CDR3 has 15 residues. V was cut by 7 bases and J by 5 bases, with 17 bases left in between. The germline V gene encodes CDR1 SGHTA and CDR2 FQGTGA. CDR3 residues: CASMGPLTENEKLFF. In DNA, the CDR3 is TGTGCCAGCATGGGCCCTTTGACAGAGAATGAAAAACTGTTTTTT.

J is TRBJ2-2 and V is TRBV2; D is undetermined. The V gene's germline CDR1 is SNHLY and CDR2 FYNNEI. V lost 4 bases, J lost 7 bases, and 10 bases lay in between. The CDR3 consists of 13 residues. The CDR3, as DNA: TGTGCCAGCAGTGGGGTTAGCCACGGGGAGCTGTTTTTT. Protein product: CASSGVSHGELFF.

This clonotype was found many times. V usage is TRBV19 and J usage is TRBJ1-1; tentatively, D is TRBD1 (5 bases). Germline CDR1 LNHDA, CDR2 SQIVND (reference sequence). The CDR3 length is 13 residues. Trimming cost V 3 bases and J 4 bases, with 9 bases left between them. CDR3 residues: CASSMTGVTEAFF. The CDR3 coding sequence is TGTGCCAGTAGTATGACGGGGGTCACTGAAGCTTTCTTT.

The chain links TRBV18 to TRBJ2-7; D is unresolved. The V gene's germline CDR1 is KGHSH and CDR2 LQKENI. The CDR3 spans 14 residues. With 2 bases removed from V and 2 bases from J, the gap between germline ends came to 10 bases. CDR3 coding DNA: TGTGCCAGCTCACCAGGTGACTTACCCTACGAGCAGTACTTC. Its translation: CASSPGDLPYEQYF.

Concerning this clonotype: One base separates it from a far larger clone, so it is likely a read error. The rearrangement joins TRBV6-4 to TRBJ1-5; 9 bases are a match to TRBD1. From germline, CDR1 is MRHNA and CDR2 SNTAGT. The junction had 5 bases not matched to a gene; V was cut back by 7 bases and J by 7 bases. This CDR3 has 13 amino acids. The CDR3 protein is CASTGQGLQPQHF. The CDR3 DNA reads as TGTGCCAGCACCGGACAGGGGTTACAGCCCCAGCATTTT.

The sample holds many counts of this clonotype. The CDR3, as DNA: TGTGCCAGCACTGCAACTAATGAAAAACTGTTTTTT. Its translation: CASTATNEKLFF. This chain joins TRBV2 and TRBJ1-4; the D is unclear. V was clipped by 7 bases and J by 0 bases, with 3 bases between them. The CDR3 runs 12 residues. Germline CDR1 reads SNHLY; CDR2 reads FYNNEI.

CDR3 DNA sequence: TGTGCCAGCAGTTACGGCTTTTACGAGCAGTACTTC. The encoded protein is CASSYGFYEQYF. This chain connects TRBV6-2 or TRBV6-3 to TRBJ2-7; D gene ambiguous. The CDR3 is 12 amino acids. V was trimmed by 2 bases and J by 4 bases, leaving 6 bases between them. The germline V gene encodes CDR1 MNHEY and CDR2 SVGEGT.

The chain couples TRBV6-2 or TRBV6-3 to TRBJ2-7; 13 bases match TRBD2. This CDR3 spans 16 amino acids. Per the germline V gene, CDR1 is MNHEY and CDR2 is SVGEGT. The junction had 7 bases not matched to a gene; V was cut back by 5 bases and J by 3 bases. This CDR3 is CASSTTGTSGIYEQYF. The CDR3 DNA reads TGTGCCAGCAGTACAACCGGGACTAGCGGGATCTACGAGCAGTACTTC.

In this sample, this clonotype is medium-sized. This CDR3 reads CASSPESSSDTQYF. The CDR3 coding sequence is TGTGCCAGCAGTCCCGAATCTAGCTCAGATACGCAGTATTTT. The rearrangement links TRBV28 to TRBJ2-3, with TRBD2 as a possible D gene (5 bases). The CDR3 runs 14 residues. Germline CDR1 and CDR2: MDHEN and SYDVKM. V lost 5 bases and J lost 4, with 13 bases in between.

The chain joins TRBV5-1 to TRBJ2-7; D possibly corresponds to TRBD2 (6 bases). The V gene lost 4 bases and the J gene lost 7 bases, with 12 bases spanning the gap. Germline V gene sequence: CDR1 SGHRS, CDR2 YFSETQ. The CDR3 sequence is 12 residues long. This CDR3 reads CASSPTGGEQYF. The CDR3 region has the DNA TGCGCCAGCAGCCCAACCGGAGGGGAGCAGTACTTC.

This clonotype was detected many times. The gene calls are TRBV9 and TRBJ1-6; TRBD1 matches at 9 bases. The germline gives CDR1 SGDLS, CDR2 YYNGEE. CDR3 length: 14 residues. V trimming: 0 bases; J trimming: 11 bases; junction bases outside the gene matches: 3. CDR3 amino acids: CASSVGGQGTPLHF. CDR3 nucleotides: TGTGCCAGCAGCGTAGGCGGACAGGGGACACCCCTCCACTTT.

This clonotype was found many times. The V call is TRBV5-1, the J call TRBJ2-5, with D unclear. V was cut by 3 bases and J by 7 bases, with 13 bases left in between. Germline CDR1 is SGHRS and CDR2 is YFSETQ. The CDR3 has 13 amino acids. CDR3 sequence (DNA): TGCGCCAGCAGCTCCGGGTTAGACGGGACCCAGTACTTC. Protein sequence: CASSSGLDGTQYF.

The chain joins TRBV28 to TRBJ1-1; D is unclear. Trimming took 4 bases from V and 8 from J, leaving 11 bases between them. Germline V gene data show CDR1 as MDHEN and CDR2 as SYDVKM. The CDR3 has 12 residues. CDR3 protein: CASSSPPDEAFF. Here the CDR3 DNA reads TGTGCCAGCAGTTCGCCACCCGACGAAGCTTTCTTT.

This clonotype was seen at least ten times. The V and J genes are TRBV4-1 and TRBJ2-3; no clear D. CDR3 size: 12 residues. Germline loops: CDR1 MGHRA, CDR2 YSYEKL. V lost 0 bases and J lost 5, with 3 bases in between. The CDR3 coding sequence is TGCGCCAGCAGCCAAGACGAAGATACGCAGTATTTT. Protein sequence: CASSQDEDTQYF.

This clonotype is medium-sized in the sample. The rearrangement joins TRBV5-1 to TRBJ2-1, with D uncertain. CDR3 length: 12 amino acids. V lost 1 base to trimming and J lost 4 bases, with 3 bases between them. Germline V gene lookup returns CDR1 SGHRS and CDR2 YFSETQ. The CDR3 region is CASSLQYNEQFF. The DNA for the CDR3 is TGCGCCAGCAGCTTGCAGTACAATGAGCAGTTCTTC.

V usage is TRBV19 and J usage is TRBJ1-2; D ambiguous. Germline assignment: CDR1 LNHDA and CDR2 SQIVND (reference sequence). The CDR3 has 17 residues. The V end was cut by 3 bases, the J end by 4 bases, with 21 bases between. For the CDR3, the DNA is TGTGCCAGTAGTATCGGCGGGTCTAAGAAAAACTCCTATGGCTACACCTTC. This encodes CASSIGGSKKNSYGYTF.

The table lists this clonotype with many counts. The CDR3, as DNA: TGTGCCAGCAGGTTAGCGACAGGCGCTCTACTTCTAGCCAAAAACATTCAGTACTTC. Translating it yields CASRLATGALLLAKNIQYF. The V and J genes are TRBV25-1 and TRBJ2-4; TRBD1 might be the D (6 bases). This CDR3 has 19 residues. The V gene's germline CDR1 is MGHDK and CDR2 SYGVNS. Trimming took 6 bases from V and 0 from J, leaving 24 bases between them.

The V and J genes are TRBV6-2 or TRBV6-3 and TRBJ1-5; TRBD1 might be the D (5 bases). Trimming removed 6 bases from V and 4 bases from J, with 13 bases in between. From germline, CDR1 is MNHEY and CDR2 SVGEGT. This CDR3 spans 14 amino acids. The CDR3 reads CASSGQGANQPQHF. The CDR3 DNA is TGTGCCAGCAGCGGGCAGGGCGCTAATCAGCCCCAGCATTTT.

This clonotype was found many times. The chain links TRBV20-1 to TRBJ2-7, with 9 bases fitting TRBD2. V trimming: 5 bases; J trimming: 0 bases; junction bases outside the gene matches: 8. The CDR3 extends over 15 amino acids. CDR1 is DFQATT and CDR2 is SNEGSKA in the germline V gene (reference sequence). The CDR3 reads CSAGPRSGSSYEQYF. CDR3 bases: TGCAGTGCTGGACCCCGTAGCGGGAGCTCCTACGAGCAGTACTTC.